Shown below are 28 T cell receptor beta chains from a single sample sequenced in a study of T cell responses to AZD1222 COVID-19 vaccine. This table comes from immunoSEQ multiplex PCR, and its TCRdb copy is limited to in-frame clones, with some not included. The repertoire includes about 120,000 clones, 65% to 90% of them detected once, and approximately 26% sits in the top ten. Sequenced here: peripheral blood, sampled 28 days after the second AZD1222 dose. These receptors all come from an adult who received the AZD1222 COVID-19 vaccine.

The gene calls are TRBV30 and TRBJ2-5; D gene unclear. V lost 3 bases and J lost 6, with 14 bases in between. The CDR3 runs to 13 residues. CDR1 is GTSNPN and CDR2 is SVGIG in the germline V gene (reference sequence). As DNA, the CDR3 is TGTGCCTGGAGGGGTACCAGTGTGAAGACCCAGTACTTC. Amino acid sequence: CAWRGTSVKTQYF.

The CDR3 is CASSSRHIYEQYF. CDR3 in DNA: TGTGCCAGCAGCTCGCGACATATCTACGAGCAGTACTTC. This rearrangement joins TRBV7-2 to TRBJ2-7; D is unclear. Germline V lookup: CDR1 SGHTA, CDR2 FQGNSA. V was trimmed by 4 bases and J by 3 bases, leaving 10 bases between them. This CDR3 region has 13 residues.

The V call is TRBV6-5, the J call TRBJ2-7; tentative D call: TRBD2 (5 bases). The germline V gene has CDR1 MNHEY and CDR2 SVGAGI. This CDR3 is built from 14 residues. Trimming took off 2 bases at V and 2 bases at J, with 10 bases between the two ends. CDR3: CASSYQRGAYEQYF. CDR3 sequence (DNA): TGTGCCAGCAGTTACCAACGGGGAGCCTACGAGCAGTACTTC.

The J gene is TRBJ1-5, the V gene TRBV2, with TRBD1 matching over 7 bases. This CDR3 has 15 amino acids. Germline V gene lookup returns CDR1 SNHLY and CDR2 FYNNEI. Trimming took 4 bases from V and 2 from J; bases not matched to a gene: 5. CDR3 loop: CASSGDSRGNQPQHF. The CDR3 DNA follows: TGTGCCAGCAGTGGGGACAGTCGTGGCAATCAGCCCCAGCATTTT.

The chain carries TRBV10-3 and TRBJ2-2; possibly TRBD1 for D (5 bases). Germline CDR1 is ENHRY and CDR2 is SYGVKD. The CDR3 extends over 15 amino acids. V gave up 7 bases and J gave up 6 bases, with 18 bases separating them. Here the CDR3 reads CAIIADTSGSGELFF. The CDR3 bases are TGTGCCATCATTGCGGATACTTCAGGGTCCGGGGAGCTGTTTTTT.

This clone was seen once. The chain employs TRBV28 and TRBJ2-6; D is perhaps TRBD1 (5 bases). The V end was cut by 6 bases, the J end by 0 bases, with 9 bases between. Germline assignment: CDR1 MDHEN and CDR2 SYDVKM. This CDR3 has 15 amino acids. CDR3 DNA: TGTGCCAGCAGCTCTAGGGGCTCTGGGGCCAACGTCCTGACTTTC. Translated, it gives CASSSRGSGANVLTF.

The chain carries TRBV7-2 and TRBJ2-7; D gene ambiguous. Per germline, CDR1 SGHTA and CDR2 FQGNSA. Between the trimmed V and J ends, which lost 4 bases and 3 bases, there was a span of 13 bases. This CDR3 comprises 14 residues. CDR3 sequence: CASSSTGDLYEQYF. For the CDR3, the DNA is TGTGCCAGCAGCTCCACGGGCGATCTCTACGAGCAGTACTTC.

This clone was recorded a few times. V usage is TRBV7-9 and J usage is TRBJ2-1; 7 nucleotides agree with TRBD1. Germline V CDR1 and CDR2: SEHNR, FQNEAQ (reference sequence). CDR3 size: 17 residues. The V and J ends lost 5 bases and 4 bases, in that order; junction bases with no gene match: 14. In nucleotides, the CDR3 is TGTGCCAGCAGCCCCCCGTTGAGGACAGGAATTTACAATGAGCAGTTCTTC. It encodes CASSPPLRTGIYNEQFF. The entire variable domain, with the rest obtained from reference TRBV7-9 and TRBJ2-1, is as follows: DTGVSQNPRHKITKRGQNVTFRCDPISEHNRLYWYRQTLGQGPEFLTYFQNEAQLEKSRLLSDRFSAERPKGSFSTLEIQRTEQGDSAMYLCASSPPLRTGIYNEQFFGPGTRLTVL.

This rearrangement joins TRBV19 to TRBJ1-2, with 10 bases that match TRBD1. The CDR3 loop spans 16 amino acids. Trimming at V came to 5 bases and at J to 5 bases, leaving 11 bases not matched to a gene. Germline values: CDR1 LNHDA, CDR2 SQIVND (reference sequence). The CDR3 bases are TGTGCCAGTAGTCTGACAATACCGGGACAGGGGTATGGCTACACCTTC. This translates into CASSLTIPGQGYGYTF.

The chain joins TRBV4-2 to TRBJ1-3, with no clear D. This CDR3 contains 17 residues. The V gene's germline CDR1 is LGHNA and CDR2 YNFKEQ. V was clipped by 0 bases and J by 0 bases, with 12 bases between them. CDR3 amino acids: CASSQETLRSSGNTIYF. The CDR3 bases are TGTGCCAGCAGCCAAGAGACCCTTAGGAGCTCTGGAAACACCATATATTTT.

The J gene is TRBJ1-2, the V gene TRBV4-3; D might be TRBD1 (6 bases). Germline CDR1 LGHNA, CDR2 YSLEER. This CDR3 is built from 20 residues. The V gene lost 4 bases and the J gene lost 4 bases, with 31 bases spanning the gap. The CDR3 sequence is CASSPEAGRGETTRLYGYTF. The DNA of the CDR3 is TGCGCCAGCAGCCCAGAGGCGGGGAGGGGGGAAACAACCCGCCTCTATGGCTACACCTTC.

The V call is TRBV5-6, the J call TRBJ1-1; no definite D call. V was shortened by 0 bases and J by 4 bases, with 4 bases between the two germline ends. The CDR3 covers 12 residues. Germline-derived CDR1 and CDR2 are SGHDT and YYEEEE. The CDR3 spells CASSLGITEAFF. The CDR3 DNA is TGTGCCAGCAGCTTGGGGATCACTGAAGCTTTCTTT.

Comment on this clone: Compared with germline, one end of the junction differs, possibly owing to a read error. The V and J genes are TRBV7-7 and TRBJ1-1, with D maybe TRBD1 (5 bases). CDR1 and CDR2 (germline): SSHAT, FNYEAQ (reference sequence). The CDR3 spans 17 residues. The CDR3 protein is CASTQVGGTPGDTEAFF. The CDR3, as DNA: TGTGCTAGCACCCAAGTCGGGGGAACCCCCGGGGACACTGAAGCTTTCTTT.

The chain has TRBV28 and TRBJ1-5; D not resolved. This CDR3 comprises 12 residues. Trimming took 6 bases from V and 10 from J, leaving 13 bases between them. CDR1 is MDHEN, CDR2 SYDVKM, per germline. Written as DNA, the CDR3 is TGTGCCAGCAGAGAGAGGATTCACCCCCAGCATTTT. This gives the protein CASRERIHPQHF.

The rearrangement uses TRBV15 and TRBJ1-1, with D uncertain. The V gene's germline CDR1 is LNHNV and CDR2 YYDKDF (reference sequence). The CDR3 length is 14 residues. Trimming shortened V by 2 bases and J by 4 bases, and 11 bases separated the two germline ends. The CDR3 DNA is TGTGCCACCAGCAGATTTCGGGGAAGCACTGAAGCTTTCTTT. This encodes CATSRFRGSTEAFF. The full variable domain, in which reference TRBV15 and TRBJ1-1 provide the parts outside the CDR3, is DAMVIQNPRYQVTQFGKPVTLSCSQTLNHNVMYWYQQKSSQAPKLLFHYYDKDFNNEADTPDNFQSRRPNTSFCFLDIRSPGLGDTAMYLCATSRFRGSTEAFFGQGTRLTVV.

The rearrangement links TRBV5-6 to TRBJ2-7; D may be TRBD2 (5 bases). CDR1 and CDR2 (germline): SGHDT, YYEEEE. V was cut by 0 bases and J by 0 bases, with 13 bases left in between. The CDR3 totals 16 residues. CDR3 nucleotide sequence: TGTGCCAGCAGCTTGGGAGTCACGGGATTCTCCTACGAGCAGTACTTC. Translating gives CASSLGVTGFSYEQYF.

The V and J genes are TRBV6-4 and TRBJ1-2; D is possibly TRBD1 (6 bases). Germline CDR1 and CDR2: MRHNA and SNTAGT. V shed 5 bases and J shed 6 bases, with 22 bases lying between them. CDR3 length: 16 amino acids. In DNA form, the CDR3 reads TGTGCCAGCAGTATGACCCGAAAGGGGGACTTAAATGGCTACACCTTC. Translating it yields CASSMTRKGDLNGYTF.

The CDR3 is CASSPDTAGGKTQYF. In DNA form, the CDR3 reads TGTGCCAGCAGCCCCGATACAGCGGGGGGGAAGACCCAGTACTTC. V and J are TRBV7-2 and TRBJ2-5; 10 bases match TRBD2. The CDR3 is made up of 15 amino acids. The germline V gene encodes CDR1 SGHTA and CDR2 FQGNSA. Germline trimming cut 5 bases from V and 6 bases from J; bases unmatched to any gene: 9.

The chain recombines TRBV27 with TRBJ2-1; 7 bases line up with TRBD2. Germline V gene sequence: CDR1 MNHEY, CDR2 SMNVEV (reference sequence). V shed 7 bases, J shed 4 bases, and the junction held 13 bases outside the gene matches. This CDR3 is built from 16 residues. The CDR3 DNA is TGTGCCAGCACTCCGTCGGCGGGGGAGATATACAATGAGCAGTTCTTC. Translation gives CASTPSAGEIYNEQFF.

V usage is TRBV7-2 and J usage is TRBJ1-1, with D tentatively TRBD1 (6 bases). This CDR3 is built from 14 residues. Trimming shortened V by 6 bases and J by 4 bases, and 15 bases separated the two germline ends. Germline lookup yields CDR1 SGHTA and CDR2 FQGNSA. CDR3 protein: CASRRASGATEAFF. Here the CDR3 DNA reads TGTGCCAGCAGGCGGGCTTCAGGGGCCACTGAAGCTTTCTTT. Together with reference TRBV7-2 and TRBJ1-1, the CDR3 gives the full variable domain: GAGVSQSPSNKVTEKGKDVELRCDPISGHTALYWYRQSLGQGLEFLIYFQGNSAPDKSGLPSDRFSAERTGGSVSTLTIQRTQQEDSAVYLCASRRASGATEAFFGQGTRLTVV.

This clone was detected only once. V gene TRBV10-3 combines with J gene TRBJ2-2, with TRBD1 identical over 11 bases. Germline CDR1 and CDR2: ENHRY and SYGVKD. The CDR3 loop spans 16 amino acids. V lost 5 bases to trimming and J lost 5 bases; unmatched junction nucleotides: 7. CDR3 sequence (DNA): TGTGCCATCAGTTCTCCGGGACAGGGGGGAACCGGGGAGCTGTTTTTT. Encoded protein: CAISSPGQGGTGELFF.

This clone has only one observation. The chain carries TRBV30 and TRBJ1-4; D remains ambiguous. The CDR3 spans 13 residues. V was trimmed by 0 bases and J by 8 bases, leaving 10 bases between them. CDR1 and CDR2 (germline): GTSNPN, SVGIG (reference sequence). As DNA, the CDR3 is TGTGCCTGGAGTGTACGACTGGGGGAAAAACTGTTTTTT. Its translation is CAWSVRLGEKLFF.

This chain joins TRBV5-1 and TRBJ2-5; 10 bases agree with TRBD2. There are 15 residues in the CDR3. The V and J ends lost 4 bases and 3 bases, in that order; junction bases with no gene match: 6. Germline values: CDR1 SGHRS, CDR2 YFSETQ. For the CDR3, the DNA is TGCGCCAGCAGCCGTAGCGGGGGGCCCGAAGAGACCCAGTACTTC. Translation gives CASSRSGGPEETQYF.

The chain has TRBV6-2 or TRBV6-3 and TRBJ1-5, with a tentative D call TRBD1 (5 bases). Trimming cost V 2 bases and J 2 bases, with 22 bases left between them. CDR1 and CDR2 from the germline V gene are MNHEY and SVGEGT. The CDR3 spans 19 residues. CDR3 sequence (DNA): TGTGCCAGCAGTTACCTATCCCGTGGGGTCGCGGGGCGCAATCAGCCCCAGCATTTT. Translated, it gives CASSYLSRGVAGRNQPQHF.

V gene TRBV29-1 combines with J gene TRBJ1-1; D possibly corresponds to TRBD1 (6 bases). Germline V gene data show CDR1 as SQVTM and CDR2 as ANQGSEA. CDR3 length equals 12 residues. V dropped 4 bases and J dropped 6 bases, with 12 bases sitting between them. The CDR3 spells CSVVPRGSEAFF. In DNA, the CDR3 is TGCAGCGTTGTTCCCAGGGGCTCTGAAGCTTTCTTT.

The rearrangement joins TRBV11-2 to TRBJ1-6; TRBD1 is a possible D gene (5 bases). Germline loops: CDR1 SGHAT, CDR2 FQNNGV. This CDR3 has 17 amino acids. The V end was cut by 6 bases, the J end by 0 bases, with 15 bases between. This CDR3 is CASRHGHFSSYNSPLHF. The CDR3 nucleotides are TGTGCCAGCAGGCATGGACACTTCAGCTCCTATAATTCACCCCTCCACTTT.

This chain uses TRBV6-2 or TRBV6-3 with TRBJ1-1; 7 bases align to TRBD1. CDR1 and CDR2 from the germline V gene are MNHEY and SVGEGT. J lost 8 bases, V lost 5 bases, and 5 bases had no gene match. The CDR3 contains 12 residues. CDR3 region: CASSRQGREAFF. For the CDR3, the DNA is TGTGCCAGCAGTCGACAGGGCCGAGAAGCTTTCTTT.

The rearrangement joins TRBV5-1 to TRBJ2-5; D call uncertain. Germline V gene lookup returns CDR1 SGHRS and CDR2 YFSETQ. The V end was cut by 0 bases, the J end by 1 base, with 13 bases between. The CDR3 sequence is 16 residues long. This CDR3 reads CASSLVISGGQETQYF. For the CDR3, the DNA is TGCGCCAGCAGCTTGGTCATATCAGGTGGCCAAGAGACCCAGTACTTC.